Listed below are T cell receptor beta chains from one sample, sequenced in a study of CD8+ T cells in alopecia areata. Sequenced by immunoSEQ multiplex PCR; TCRdb stores in-frame clones only, minus some. The top ten hold just under 30% of the sample, which has around 120,000 clones, around 58% seen once. Specimen: CD8+ T cells sorted from blood, collected at week 4, from a patient treated with tofacitinib. Receptors were obtained from a human donor with alopecia areata. Both conserved end residues are part of each CDR3. A D gene is named only where the DNA matches it firmly. Some rows mark clone size as missing; the rest say once, few, many or name a class of expanded clone.

cdr3_length j_call clone_size d_call v_call cdr3_aa cdr3_nt
15 TRBJ2-7 few NA TRBV28 CASSWDVGSSYEQYF TGTGCCAGCAGTTGGGACGTCGGAAGCTCCTACGAGCAGTACTTC
15 TRBJ2-3 NA NA TRBV28 CASSLDRSSTDTQYF TGTGCCAGCAGTTTGGACAGATCTAGCACAGATACGCAGTATTTT
15 TRBJ1-2 NA TRBD1 TRBV27 CASSPTGLGWDGYTF TGTGCCAGCAGCCCGACAGGGTTGGGCTGGGATGGCTACACCTTC
14 TRBJ1-2 NA NA TRBV25-1 CASSEFSRLEGYTF TGTGCCAGCAGTGAATTCAGTAGACTGGAGGGCTACACCTTC
15 TRBJ2-5 few TRBD2 TRBV30 CAWSPSGGNQETQYF TGTGCCTGGAGTCCGAGCGGGGGTAACCAAGAGACCCAGTACTTC
13 TRBJ2-3 NA NA TRBV25-1 CASSPSVTDTQYF TGTGCCAGCAGCCCAAGTGTCACAGATACGCAGTATTTT
12 TRBJ2-1 few NA TRBV11-2 CASSLTNNEQFF TGTGCCAGCAGCCTTACTAACAATGAGCAGTTCTTC
13 TRBJ1-5 few NA TRBV29-1 CSACDGVGSPQHF TGCAGCGCCTGCGACGGCGTAGGATCTCCCCAGCATTTT
13 TRBJ1-2 NA NA TRBV29-1 CSVDSETAYGYTF TGCAGCGTAGATTCCGAGACAGCCTATGGCTACACCTTC
11 TRBJ2-7 NA NA TRBV15 CATSRGYEQYF TGTGCCACCAGCAGAGGTTACGAGCAGTACTTC
13 TRBJ2-7 NA TRBD2 TRBV7-9 CASSPGGTYEQYF TGTGCCAGCAGCCCCGGGGGGACCTACGAGCAGTACTTC
15 TRBJ2-7 NA NA TRBV21-1 CASSSRTGVFYEQYF TGTGCCAGCAGCTCTCGGACAGGGGTCTTTTACGAGCAGTACTTC
12 TRBJ2-2 NA NA TRBV30 CAWKSRAGELFF TGTGCCTGGAAGTCTAGGGCCGGGGAGCTGTTTTTT
14 TRBJ2-5 few TRBD1 TRBV7-9 CASRDRHFQETQYF TGTGCCAGCCGGGACAGGCACTTCCAAGAGACCCAGTACTTC
14 TRBJ2-7 NA TRBD1 TRBV27 CASRPGQGIYEQYF TGTGCCAGCAGACCCGGACAGGGGATCTACGAGCAGTACTTC
12 TRBJ2-1 NA NA TRBV29-1 CSGTPVGDEQFF TGCAGCGGGACTCCTGTGGGGGATGAGCAGTTCTTC
14 TRBJ1-4 NA NA TRBV27 CASSLGQTNEKLFF TGTGCCAGCAGTTTGGGACAAACTAATGAAAAACTGTTTTTT
17 TRBJ2-7 NA NA TRBV30 CAWSVPEGLADTYEQYF TGTGCCTGGAGTGTACCCGAAGGATTAGCGGATACCTACGAGCAGTACTTC
15 TRBJ2-5 NA NA TRBV29-1 CSVEVPPDPLGTQYF TGCAGCGTTGAAGTCCCCCCCGACCCCCTTGGGACCCAGTACTTC
12 TRBJ2-3 NA NA TRBV29-1 CSVETRTDTQYF TGCAGCGTAGAAACCCGCACAGATACGCAGTATTTT
13 TRBJ1-1 NA NA TRBV6-5 CASSTGTNTEAFF TGTGCCAGCAGTACCGGGACAAACACTGAAGCTTTCTTT
13 TRBJ2-7 NA NA TRBV6-6 CASRIADTYEQYF TGTGCCAGCAGAATAGCGGACACCTACGAGCAGTACTTC
13 TRBJ1-2 NA TRBD1 TRBV30 CAWAGTANYGYTF TGTGCCTGGGCCGGGACAGCTAACTATGGCTACACCTTC
15 TRBJ1-2 few TRBD1 TRBV7-9 CASSQPDRWDYGYTF TGTGCCAGCAGCCAGCCGGACAGGTGGGACTATGGCTACACCTTC
17 TRBJ2-1 NA NA TRBV7-2 CASSLAGSPGQGNEQFF TGTGCCAGCAGCTTAGCGGGTAGTCCGGGTCAGGGGAATGAGCAGTTCTTC